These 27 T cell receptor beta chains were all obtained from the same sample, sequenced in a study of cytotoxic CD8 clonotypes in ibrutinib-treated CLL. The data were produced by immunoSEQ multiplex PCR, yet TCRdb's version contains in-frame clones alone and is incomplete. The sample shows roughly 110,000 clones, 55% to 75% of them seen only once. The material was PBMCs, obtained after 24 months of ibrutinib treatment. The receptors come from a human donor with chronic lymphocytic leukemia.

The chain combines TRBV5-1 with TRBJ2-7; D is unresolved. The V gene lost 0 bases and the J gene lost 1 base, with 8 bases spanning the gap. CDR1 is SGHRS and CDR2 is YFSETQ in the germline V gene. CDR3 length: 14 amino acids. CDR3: CASSLAAVSYEQYF. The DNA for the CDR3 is TGCGCCAGCAGCTTGGCCGCGGTATCCTACGAGCAGTACTTC.

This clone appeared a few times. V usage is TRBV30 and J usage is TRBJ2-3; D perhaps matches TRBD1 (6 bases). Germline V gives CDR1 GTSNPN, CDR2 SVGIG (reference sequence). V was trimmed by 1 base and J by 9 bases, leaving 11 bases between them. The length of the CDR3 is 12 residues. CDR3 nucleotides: TGTGCCTGGAGTGCGGGGACATTCACGCAGTATTTT. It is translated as CAWSAGTFTQYF.

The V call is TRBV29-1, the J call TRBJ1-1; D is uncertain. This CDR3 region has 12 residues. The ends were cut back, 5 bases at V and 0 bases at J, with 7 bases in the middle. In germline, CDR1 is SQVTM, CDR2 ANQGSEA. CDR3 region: CSVKQMNTEAFF. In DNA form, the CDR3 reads TGCAGCGTTAAACAGATGAACACTGAAGCTTTCTTT.

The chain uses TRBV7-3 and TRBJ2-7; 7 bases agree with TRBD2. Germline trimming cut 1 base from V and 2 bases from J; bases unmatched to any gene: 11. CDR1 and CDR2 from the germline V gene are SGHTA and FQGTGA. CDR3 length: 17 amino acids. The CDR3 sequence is CASSLRASGVSAYEQYF. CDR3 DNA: TGTGCCAGCAGCTTAAGGGCTAGCGGAGTTTCCGCCTACGAGCAGTACTTC.

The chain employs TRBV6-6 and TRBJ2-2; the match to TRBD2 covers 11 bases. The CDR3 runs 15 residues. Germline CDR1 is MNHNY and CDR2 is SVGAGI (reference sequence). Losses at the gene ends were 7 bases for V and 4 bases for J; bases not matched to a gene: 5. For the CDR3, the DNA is TGTGCCAGCACTAGCGGGGGGTTAGGCACCGGGGAGCTGTTTTTT. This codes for CASTSGGLGTGELFF.

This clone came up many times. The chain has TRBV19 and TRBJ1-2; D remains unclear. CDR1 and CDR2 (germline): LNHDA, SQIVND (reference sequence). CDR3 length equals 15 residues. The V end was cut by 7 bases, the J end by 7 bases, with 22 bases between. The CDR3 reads CASKMDHAATGGYTF. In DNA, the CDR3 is TGTGCCAGTAAAATGGACCACGCCGCCACGGGTGGCTACACCTTC.

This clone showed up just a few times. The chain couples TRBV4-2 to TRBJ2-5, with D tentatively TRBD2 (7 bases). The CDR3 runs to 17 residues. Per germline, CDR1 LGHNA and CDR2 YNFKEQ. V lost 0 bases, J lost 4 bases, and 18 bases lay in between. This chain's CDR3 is CASSQEAGGGSGETQYF. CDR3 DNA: TGTGCCAGCAGCCAAGAGGCTGGCGGGGGCTCGGGAGAGACCCAGTACTTC.

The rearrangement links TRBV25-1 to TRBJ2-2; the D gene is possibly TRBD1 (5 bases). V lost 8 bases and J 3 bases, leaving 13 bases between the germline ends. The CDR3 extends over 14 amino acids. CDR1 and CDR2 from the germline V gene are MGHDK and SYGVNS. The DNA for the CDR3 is TGTGCCAGCGCAGCCTGGGGCGACACCGGGGAGCTGTTTTTT. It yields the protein CASAAWGDTGELFF.

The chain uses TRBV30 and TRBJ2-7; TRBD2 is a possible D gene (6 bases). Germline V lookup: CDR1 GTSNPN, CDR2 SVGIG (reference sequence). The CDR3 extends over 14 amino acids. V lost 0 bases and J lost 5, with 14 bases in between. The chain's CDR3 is CAWSVWGVQHEQYF. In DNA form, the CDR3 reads TGTGCCTGGAGTGTATGGGGGGTCCAGCACGAGCAGTACTTC.

CDR3 in DNA: TGTGCCAGCAGCTTAGGCCCGGACAGGGGAAAGGCAGATACGCAGTATTTT. It specifies CASSLGPDRGKADTQYF. V is TRBV11-2 and J is TRBJ2-3; 9 positions match TRBD1. CDR3 length: 17 residues. CDR1 and CDR2 from the germline V gene are SGHAT and FQNNGV. V gave up 1 base and J gave up 4 bases; unmatched junction bases: 9. Looking up the rest from reference TRBV11-2 and TRBJ2-3 gives the full variable domain: EAGVAQSPRYKIIEKRQSVAFWCNPISGHATLYWYQQILGQGPKLLIQFQNNGVVDDSQLPKDRFSAERLKGVDSTLKIQPAKLEDSAVYLCASSLGPDRGKADTQYFGPGTRLTVL.

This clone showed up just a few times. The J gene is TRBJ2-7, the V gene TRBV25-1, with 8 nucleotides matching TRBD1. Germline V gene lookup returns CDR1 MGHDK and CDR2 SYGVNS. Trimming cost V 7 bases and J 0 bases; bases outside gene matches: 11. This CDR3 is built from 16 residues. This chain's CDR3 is CASTSLGQGASYEQYF. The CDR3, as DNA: TGTGCCAGCACCTCACTAGGACAGGGCGCCTCCTACGAGCAGTACTTC.

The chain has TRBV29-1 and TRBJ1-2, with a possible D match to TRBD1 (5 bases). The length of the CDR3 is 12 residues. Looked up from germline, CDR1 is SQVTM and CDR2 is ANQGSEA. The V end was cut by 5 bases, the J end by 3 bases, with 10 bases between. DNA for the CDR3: TGCAGCGTTCAGGGATCCCACTATGGCTACACCTTC. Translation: CSVQGSHYGYTF.

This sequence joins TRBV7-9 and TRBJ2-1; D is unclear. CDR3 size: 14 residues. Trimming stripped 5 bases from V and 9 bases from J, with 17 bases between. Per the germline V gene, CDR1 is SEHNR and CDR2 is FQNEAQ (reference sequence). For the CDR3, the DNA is TGTGCCAGCAGCGAGGTGTTGGGTTCCGGTGAGCAGTTCTTC. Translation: CASSEVLGSGEQFF.

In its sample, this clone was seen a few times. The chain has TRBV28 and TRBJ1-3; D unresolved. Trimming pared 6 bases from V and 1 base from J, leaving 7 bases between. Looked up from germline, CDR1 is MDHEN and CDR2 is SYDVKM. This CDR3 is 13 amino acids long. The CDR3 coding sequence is TGTGCCAGCAGCCGGGGTTCTGGAAACACCATATATTTT. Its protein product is CASSRGSGNTIYF.

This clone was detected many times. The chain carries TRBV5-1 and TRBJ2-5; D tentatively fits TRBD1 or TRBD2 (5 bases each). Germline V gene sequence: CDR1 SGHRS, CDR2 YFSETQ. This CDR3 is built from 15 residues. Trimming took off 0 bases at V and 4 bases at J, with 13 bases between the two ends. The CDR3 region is CASSLAGTTPETQYF. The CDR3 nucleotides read TGCGCCAGCAGCTTGGCGGGGACCACCCCAGAGACCCAGTACTTC.

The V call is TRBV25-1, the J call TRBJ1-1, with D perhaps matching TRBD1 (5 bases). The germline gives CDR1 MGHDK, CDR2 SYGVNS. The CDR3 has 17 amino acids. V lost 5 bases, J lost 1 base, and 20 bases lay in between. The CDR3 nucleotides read TGTGCCAGCAGTCCTGCTCACGGGGGACGGCCGAACACTGAAGCTTTCTTT. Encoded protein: CASSPAHGGRPNTEAFF. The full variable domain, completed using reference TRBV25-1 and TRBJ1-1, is EADIYQTPRYLVIGTGKKITLECSQTMGHDKMYWYQQDPGMELHLIHYSYGVNSTEKGDLSSESTVSRIRTEHFPLTLESARPSHTSQYLCASSPAHGGRPNTEAFFGQGTRLTVV.

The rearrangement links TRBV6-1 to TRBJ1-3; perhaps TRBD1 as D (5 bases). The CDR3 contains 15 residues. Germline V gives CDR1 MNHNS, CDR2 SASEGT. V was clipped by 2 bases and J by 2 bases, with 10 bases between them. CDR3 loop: CASSENGGTGNTIYF. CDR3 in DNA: TGTGCCAGCAGTGAAAATGGGGGGACTGGAAACACCATATATTTT.

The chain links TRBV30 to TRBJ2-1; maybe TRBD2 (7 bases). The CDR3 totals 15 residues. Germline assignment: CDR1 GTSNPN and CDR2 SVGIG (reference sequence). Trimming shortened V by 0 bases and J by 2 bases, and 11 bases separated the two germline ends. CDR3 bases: TGTGCCTGGAGTGTAGGGGGGGACCCCTACAATGAGCAGTTCTTC. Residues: CAWSVGGDPYNEQFF.

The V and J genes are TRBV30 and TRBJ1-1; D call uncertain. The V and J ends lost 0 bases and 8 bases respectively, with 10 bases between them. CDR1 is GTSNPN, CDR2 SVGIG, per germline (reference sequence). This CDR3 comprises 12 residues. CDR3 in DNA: TGTGCCTGGAGTGTGGCCAGAAGGGAAGCTTTCTTT. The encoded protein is CAWSVARREAFF.

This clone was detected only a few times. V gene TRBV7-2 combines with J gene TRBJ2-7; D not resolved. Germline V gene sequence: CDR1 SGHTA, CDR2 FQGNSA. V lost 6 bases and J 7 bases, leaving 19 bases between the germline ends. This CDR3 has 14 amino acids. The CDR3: CASSLQNQELEQYF. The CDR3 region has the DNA TGTGCCAGCAGTTTACAGAACCAGGAGTTGGAGCAGTACTTC. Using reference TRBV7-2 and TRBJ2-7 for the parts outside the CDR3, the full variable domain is GAGVSQSPSNKVTEKGKDVELRCDPISGHTALYWYRQSLGQGLEFLIYFQGNSAPDKSGLPSDRFSAERTGGSVSTLTIQRTQQEDSAVYLCASSLQNQELEQYFGPGTRLTVT.

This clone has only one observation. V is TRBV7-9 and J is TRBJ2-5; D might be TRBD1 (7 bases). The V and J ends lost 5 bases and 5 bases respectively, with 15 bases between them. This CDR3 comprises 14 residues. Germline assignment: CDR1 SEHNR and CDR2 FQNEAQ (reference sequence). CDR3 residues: CASSPTGEAETQYF. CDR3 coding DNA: TGTGCCAGCAGCCCAACAGGGGAGGCCGAGACCCAGTACTTC.

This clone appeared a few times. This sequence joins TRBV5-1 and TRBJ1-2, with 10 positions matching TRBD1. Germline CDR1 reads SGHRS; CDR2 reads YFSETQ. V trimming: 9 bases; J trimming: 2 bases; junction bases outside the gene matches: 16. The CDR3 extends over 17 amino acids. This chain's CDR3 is CATQPGDRGRGNYGYTF. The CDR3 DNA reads TGCGCCACGCAACCTGGCGACAGGGGGCGCGGGAACTATGGCTACACCTTC. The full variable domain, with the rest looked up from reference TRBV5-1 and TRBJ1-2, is KAGVTQTPRYLIKTRGQQVTLSCSPISGHRSVSWYQQTPGQGLQFLFEYFSETQRNKGNFPGRFSGRQFSNSRSEMNVSTLELGDSALYLCATQPGDRGRGNYGYTFGSGTRLTVV.

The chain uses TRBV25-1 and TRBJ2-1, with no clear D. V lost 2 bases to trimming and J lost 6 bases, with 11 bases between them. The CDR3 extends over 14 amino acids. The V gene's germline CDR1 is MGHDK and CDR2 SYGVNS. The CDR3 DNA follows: TGTGCCAGCAGTGAACGCTTAATGATCAATGAGCAGTTCTTC. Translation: CASSERLMINEQFF.

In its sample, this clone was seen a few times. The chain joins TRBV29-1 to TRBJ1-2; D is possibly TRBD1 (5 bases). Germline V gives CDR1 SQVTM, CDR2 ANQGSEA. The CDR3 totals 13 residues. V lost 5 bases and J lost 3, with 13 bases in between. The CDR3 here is CSVYQGSDYGYTF. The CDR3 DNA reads TGCAGCGTTTACCAGGGATCCGACTATGGCTACACCTTC.

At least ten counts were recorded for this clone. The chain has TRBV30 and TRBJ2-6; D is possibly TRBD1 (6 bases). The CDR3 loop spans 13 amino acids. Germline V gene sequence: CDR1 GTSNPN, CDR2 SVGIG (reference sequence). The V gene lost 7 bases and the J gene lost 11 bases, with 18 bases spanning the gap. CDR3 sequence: CASKKARQDVLTF. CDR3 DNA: TGTGCCTCGAAAAAAGCTAGACAGGACGTCCTGACTTTC.

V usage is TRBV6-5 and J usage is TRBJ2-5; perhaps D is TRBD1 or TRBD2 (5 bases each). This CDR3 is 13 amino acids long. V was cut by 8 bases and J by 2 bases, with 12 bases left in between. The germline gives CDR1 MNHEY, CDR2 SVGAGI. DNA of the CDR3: TGTGCCAGCCCTGGGGGAAATCAAGAGACCCAGTACTTC. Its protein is CASPGGNQETQYF.

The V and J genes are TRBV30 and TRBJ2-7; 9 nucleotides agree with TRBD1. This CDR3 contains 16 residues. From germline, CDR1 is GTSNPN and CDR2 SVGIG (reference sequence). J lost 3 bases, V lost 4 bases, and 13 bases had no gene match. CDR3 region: CAWKGQGSSYRYEQYF. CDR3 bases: TGTGCCTGGAAGGGACAGGGATCGTCTTACCGCTACGAGCAGTACTTC.